Here is one TCR beta chain with its context. The sample originates from a study of blood T cell repertoires in COVID-19. For the study at large: COVID-19 samples from acute and convalescent phases originated in the United States, Italy and Spain. PBMCs, B-cell-depleted T cells, or T cells were the source of the cDNA or gDNA that made up the material.

Authors' data handling: Counts of nucleated cells, estimated from reference gene primer amplification, were obtained. Assay used: immunoSEQ multiplex PCR; TCRdb lists only in-frame clones, some missing. Clone size and V and J calls were adopted from that table, with D and trimming inferred from the DNA. The table shows approximately 210,000 clones, with roughly four fifths occurring only once. This receptor was taken from a middle-aged woman with acute or convalescent COVID-19. The sequenced sample consisted of peripheral blood.

CDR3 DNA: TGTGCCAGCAGCTTAGTGAACGGGATAAAGACCGGGGAGCTGTTTTTT. This sequence encodes CASSLVNGIKTGELFF. The chain carries TRBV7-2 and TRBJ2-2; possibly TRBD2 for D (5 bases). The germline V gene has CDR1 SGHTA and CDR2 FQGNSA. Trimming pared 1 base from V and 5 bases from J, leaving 14 bases between. This CDR3 comprises 16 residues.